A single sample is the source of the 15 T cell receptor beta chains below, sequenced in a study of T cell changes during pregnancy in multiple sclerosis. Using immunoSEQ multiplex PCR, the repertoire was profiled, and TCRdb retains in-frame clones only, with some absent. This table holds about 60,000 clones, 90% found once. The sample consisted of peripheral blood, taken in the second trimester of pregnancy. The receptors stem from a female donor in good health, enrolled as a control in a pregnancy study.

This sequence joins TRBV27 and TRBJ1-4, with 7 bases matching TRBD1. This CDR3 is built from 15 residues. Losses at the gene ends were 5 bases for V and 4 bases for J; bases not matched to a gene: 7. Per germline, CDR1 MNHEY and CDR2 SMNVEV (reference sequence). The CDR3 nucleotides read TGTGCCAGCAGTACCTGGGACAGACTTAATGAAAAACTGTTTTTT. This sequence encodes CASSTWDRLNEKLFF.

The chain employs TRBV7-9 and TRBJ2-7, with D uncertain. Germline lookup yields CDR1 SEHNR and CDR2 FQNEAQ (reference sequence). Trimming shortened V by 4 bases and J by 0 bases, and 10 bases separated the two germline ends. This CDR3 contains 14 residues. CDR3 in amino acids: CASSSRYGSYEQYF. DNA of the CDR3: TGTGCCAGCAGCTCCCGATACGGCTCCTACGAGCAGTACTTC.

The rearrangement joins TRBV27 to TRBJ2-3; possibly TRBD2 for D (6 bases). The germline gives CDR1 MNHEY, CDR2 SMNVEV (reference sequence). V lost 5 bases, J lost 8 bases, and 11 bases lay in between. The CDR3 covers 12 residues. CDR3: CASSVYGGTQYF. CDR3 in DNA: TGTGCCAGCAGTGTTTACGGGGGTACGCAGTATTTT.

The chain recombines TRBV28 with TRBJ2-3; TRBD2 matches 9 bases. The germline V gene has CDR1 MDHEN and CDR2 SYDVKM. This CDR3 contains 16 residues. V was pared by 8 bases and J by 7 bases, with 16 bases of the junction left unmatched. CDR3 sequence (DNA): TGTGCCAGCCTTCCCCGTACTAGCGGGTTAAAGAATACGCAGTATTTT. Amino acids: CASLPRTSGLKNTQYF. The whole variable domain, filled in from reference TRBV28 and TRBJ2-3, reads DVKVTQSSRYLVKRTGEKVFLECVQDMDHENMFWYRQDPGLGLRLIYFSYDVKMKEKGDIPEGYSVSREKKERFSLILESASTNQTSMYLCASLPRTSGLKNTQYFGPGTRLTVL.

The chain couples TRBV2 to TRBJ1-5; 10 bases fit TRBD1. The J segment lost 3 bases and the V segment lost 6 bases, leaving 5 bases of the junction unmatched. This CDR3 has 15 amino acids. Germline CDR1 SNHLY, CDR2 FYNNEI. The CDR3 here is CASSGGQGLNQPQHF. Written as DNA, the CDR3 is TGTGCCAGCAGCGGGGGACAGGGGCTCAATCAGCCCCAGCATTTT.

For the CDR3, the DNA is TGTGCCAGCAGCTTAAACTTTGAACTAGCCAAAAACATTCAGTACTTC. This gives the protein CASSLNFELAKNIQYF. The chain recombines TRBV7-6 with TRBJ2-4; D uncertain. V shed 2 bases and J shed 0 bases, with 11 bases lying between them. Germline V CDR1 and CDR2: SGHVS, FNYEAQ. This CDR3 spans 16 amino acids.

The chain uses TRBV19 and TRBJ2-2; 10 positions agree with TRBD2. J gave up 1 base and V 4 bases, and 12 bases lay outside the gene matches. CDR1 is LNHDA and CDR2 is SQIVND in the germline V gene (reference sequence). The CDR3 runs 19 residues. CDR3 protein: CASSTPRPIAGGNTGELFF. CDR3 coding DNA: TGTGCCAGTAGTACCCCTCGGCCTATAGCGGGAGGGAACACCGGGGAGCTGTTTTTT.

This sequence joins TRBV5-4 and TRBJ2-3; TRBD2 matches 7 bases. CDR3 length: 16 amino acids. From germline, CDR1 is SGHNT and CDR2 YYREEE (reference sequence). With V trimmed by 4 bases and J by 0 bases, 8 bases remained unmatched. CDR3: CASSIKLAASTDTQYF. As DNA, the CDR3 is TGTGCCAGCAGCATTAAGCTAGCGGCTAGCACAGATACGCAGTATTTT.

This sequence joins TRBV27 and TRBJ2-3, with a tentative D call TRBD2 (5 bases). CDR3 size: 16 residues. Trimming left V 1 base short and J 0 bases short, with 11 bases between. Germline V gene lookup returns CDR1 MNHEY and CDR2 SMNVEV (reference sequence). This CDR3 reads CASSLWSGASTDTQYF. The CDR3 bases are TGTGCCAGCAGTTTATGGAGCGGCGCTAGCACAGATACGCAGTATTTT.

The chain has TRBV4-2 and TRBJ2-7, with 11 positions matching TRBD2. Trimming removed 0 bases from V and 2 bases from J; junction bases left unmatched: 9. The CDR3 is made up of 18 amino acids. Germline CDR1 is LGHNA and CDR2 is YNFKEQ. For the CDR3, the DNA is TGTGCCAGCAGCCAAGATATGGGCCTAGCGGGGGGAACCTACGAGCAGTACTTC. Residues: CASSQDMGLAGGTYEQYF.

The V and J genes are TRBV19 and TRBJ1-5; no clear D. V was trimmed by 5 bases and J by 3 bases, leaving 8 bases between them. Germline CDR1 is LNHDA and CDR2 is SQIVND (reference sequence). This CDR3 is 13 amino acids long. The CDR3 DNA reads as TGTGCCAGTAGTGAGTCTGTCAATCAGCCCCAGCATTTT. Its protein product is CASSESVNQPQHF.

The chain uses TRBV5-1 and TRBJ2-1; 10 bases fit TRBD2. CDR1 is SGHRS, CDR2 YFSETQ, per germline. The CDR3 extends over 15 amino acids. Trimming cost V 6 bases and J 7 bases; bases outside gene matches: 10. Written as DNA, the CDR3 is TGCGCCAGCAAGCGGGCTAGCGGGGGTGGAAATGAGCAGTTCTTC. Translating gives CASKRASGGGNEQFF. Using reference TRBV5-1 and TRBJ2-1 for the parts outside the CDR3, the full variable domain is KAGVTQTPRYLIKTRGQQVTLSCSPISGHRSVSWYQQTPGQGLQFLFEYFSETQRNKGNFPGRFSGRQFSNSRSEMNVSTLELGDSALYLCASKRASGGGNEQFFGPGTRLTVL.

V usage is TRBV29-1 and J usage is TRBJ1-2, with 12 positions matching TRBD1. V was clipped by 6 bases and J by 4 bases; unmatched bases: 3. Germline CDR1 reads SQVTM; CDR2 reads ANQGSEA. This CDR3 is 13 amino acids long. The CDR3 is CSVAGQGAYGYTF. CDR3 coding DNA: TGCAGCGTCGCGGGACAGGGGGCCTATGGCTACACCTTC.

The gene calls are TRBV6-4 and TRBJ1-5; D gene ambiguous. Germline V CDR1 and CDR2: MRHNA, SNTAGT. Trimming pared 4 bases from V and 4 bases from J, leaving 8 bases between. The CDR3 runs to 13 residues. The CDR3 region has the DNA TGTGCCAGCAGTGTTTCGGAGAATCAGCCCCAGCATTTT. Its protein product is CASSVSENQPQHF.

This sequence joins TRBV12-5 and TRBJ2-1; no reliable D call. This CDR3 has 14 residues. The germline CDR1 and CDR2 sequences are LGHNT and FRNRAP. Trimming shortened V by 3 bases and J by 6 bases, and 12 bases separated the two germline ends. The CDR3 loop is CASGFGVSVNEQFF. The CDR3 DNA sequence: TGTGCTAGTGGTTTTGGAGTAAGTGTCAATGAGCAGTTCTTC.